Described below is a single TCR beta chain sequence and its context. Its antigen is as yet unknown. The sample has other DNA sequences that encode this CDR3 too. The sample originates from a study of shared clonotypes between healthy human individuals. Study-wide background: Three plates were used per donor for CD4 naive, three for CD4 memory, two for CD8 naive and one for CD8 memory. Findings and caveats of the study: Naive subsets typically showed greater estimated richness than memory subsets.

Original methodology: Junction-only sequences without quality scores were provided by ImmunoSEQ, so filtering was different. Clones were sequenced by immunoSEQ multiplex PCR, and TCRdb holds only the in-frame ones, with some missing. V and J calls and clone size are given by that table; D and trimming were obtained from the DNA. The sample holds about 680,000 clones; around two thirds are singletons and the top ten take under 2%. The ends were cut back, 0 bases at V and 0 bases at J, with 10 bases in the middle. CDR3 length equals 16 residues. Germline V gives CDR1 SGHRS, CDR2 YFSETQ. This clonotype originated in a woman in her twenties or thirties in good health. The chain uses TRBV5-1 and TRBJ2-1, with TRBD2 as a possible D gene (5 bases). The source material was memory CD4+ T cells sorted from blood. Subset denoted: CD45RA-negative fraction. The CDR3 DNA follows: TGCGCCAGCAGCTTGGATGGTGGGAGCTCCTACAATGAGCAGTTCTTC. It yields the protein CASSLDGGSSYNEQFF.